Shown below are 8 T cell receptor beta chains from a single sample sequenced in a study of T cell changes during pregnancy in multiple sclerosis. Sequencing used immunoSEQ multiplex PCR; TCRdb keeps in-frame clones, though not all of them. The sample records 25,000 to 35,000 clones, under 95% being singletons. Specimen: CD4+ T cells from peripheral blood mononuclear cells, collected in the second trimester of pregnancy. Every receptor here comes from a female donor in good health, enrolled as a control in a pregnancy study.

The chain joins TRBV29-1 to TRBJ1-1, with D possibly being TRBD1 (5 bases). Germline CDR1 and CDR2: SQVTM and ANQGSEA. Trimming shortened V by 6 bases and J by 1 base, and 12 bases separated the two germline ends. The CDR3 runs 13 residues. The CDR3 bases are TGCAGCGTGGGTGACAGCGCGAACACTGAAGCTTTCTTT. Translation gives CSVGDSANTEAFF.

V and J are TRBV9 and TRBJ1-2; D not certain. Looked up from germline, CDR1 is SGDLS and CDR2 is YYNGEE. The CDR3 contains 13 residues. Between the trimmed V and J ends, which lost 6 bases and 3 bases, there was a span of 12 bases. The CDR3 bases are TGTGCCAGCACGCGTCGGAGTGACTATGGCTACACCTTC. It is translated as CASTRRSDYGYTF.

This clone appeared a few times. This chain joins TRBV5-4 and TRBJ2-1; D may be TRBD1 (5 bases). The CDR3 is 13 residues long. Trimming pared 4 bases from V and 7 bases from J, leaving 12 bases between. In germline, CDR1 is SGHNT, CDR2 YYREEE (reference sequence). The CDR3 sequence is CASSPWTTNEQFF. The CDR3 DNA reads TGTGCCAGCAGCCCGTGGACAACGAATGAGCAGTTCTTC.

The V and J genes are TRBV21-1 and TRBJ2-3; TRBD2 reflects the table's D call only, with no check against the DNA. TRBV21-1 is annotated as a pseudogene. This CDR3 region has 16 residues. The CDR3 nucleotides read TGTGCCAGCAGCACCTCCGGGACTAGATCTAAGGATACGCAGTATTTT. As protein: CASSTSGTRSKDTQYF.

The gene calls are TRBV18 and TRBJ2-7, with TRBD2 matching over 13 bases. The CDR3 extends over 15 amino acids. Unmatched junction bases numbered 7, after V lost 6 bases and J lost 5 bases. Germline V gene data show CDR1 as KGHSH and CDR2 as LQKENI. In nucleotides, the CDR3 is TGTGCCAGCTCCCGACTAGCGGGAGGCCTGGACGAGCAGTACTTC. Protein: CASSRLAGGLDEQYF. Full variable domain (rest looked up from reference TRBV18 and TRBJ2-7): NAGVMQNPRHLVRRRGQEARLRCSPMKGHSHVYWYRQLPEEGLKFMVYLQKENIIDESGMPKERFSAEFPKEGPSILRIQQVVRGDSAAYFCASSRLAGGLDEQYFGPGTRLTVT.

The chain employs TRBV2 and TRBJ2-7, with a weak D call TRBD1 (6 bases). The length of the CDR3 is 13 residues. The V gene's germline CDR1 is SNHLY and CDR2 FYNNEI. Deletions cut 6 bases from V and 2 bases from J, with 11 bases between. The DNA for the CDR3 is TGTGCCAGCAGGAGGACAGACCCCTACGAGCAGTACTTC. This codes for CASRRTDPYEQYF.

V usage is TRBV7-2 and J usage is TRBJ1-2; D might be TRBD1 (6 bases). The germline CDR1 and CDR2 sequences are SGHTA and FQGNSA. The CDR3 loop spans 14 amino acids. The V gene lost 2 bases and the J gene lost 2 bases, with 9 bases spanning the gap. CDR3 DNA: TGTGCCAGCAGCTTATTTCAGGGGAACTATGGCTACACCTTC. This sequence encodes CASSLFQGNYGYTF.

CDR3 bases: TGTGCCAGCAGCTTGTCGAGGACTAGCGAGGGTGAGACCCAGTACTTC. The encoded protein is CASSLSRTSEGETQYF. The chain links TRBV11-3 to TRBJ2-5, with 9 bases matching TRBD2. V was clipped by 3 bases and J by 5 bases; unmatched bases: 10. The CDR3 covers 16 residues. Looked up from germline, CDR1 is SGHNT and CDR2 is YENEEA.